This TCR beta chain was recovered during a study of blood T cell repertoires in COVID-19. Clones were read by immunoSEQ multiplex PCR, and TCRdb kept only the in-frame ones, dropping some. Of nearly 300,000 clones in the sample, over 85% were seen once. Germline loops: CDR1 MNHEY, CDR2 SMNVEV (reference sequence). The CDR3 is made up of 14 amino acids. Trimming stripped 6 bases from V and 4 bases from J, with 13 bases between. All exposed participants met a person with COVID-19 within 2 weeks before entering the study. The chain has TRBV27 and TRBJ1-3; D is ambiguous. The TCR comes from a woman aged 45-60 years who had been exposed to COVID-19. Specimen: PBMCs or T cells enriched from blood (not recorded which). The CDR3 here is CASSPRVQGNTIYF. The CDR3 region has the DNA TGTGCCAGCAGCCCCCGGGTTCAGGGAAACACCATATATTTT.